One sample yielded the 9 T cell receptor beta chains listed below, sequenced in a study of blood T cell repertoires in COVID-19. Measured with immunoSEQ multiplex PCR; TCRdb has only the in-frame clones, and not every one. The sample lists 250,000 or so clones, about 68% occurring once. What was sequenced was peripheral blood. Source of these receptors: an elderly woman with acute or convalescent COVID-19.

V and J are TRBV9 and TRBJ2-2; D ambiguous. Per germline, CDR1 SGDLS and CDR2 YYNGEE. Trimming pared 2 bases from V and 4 bases from J, leaving 12 bases between. CDR3 length equals 15 residues. As DNA, the CDR3 is TGTGCCAGCAGCGTCGCCGGAGCCGGCACCGGGGAGCTGTTTTTT. It codes for CASSVAGAGTGELFF.

This chain connects TRBV6-1 to TRBJ1-5, with D hard to call. The CDR3 runs 16 residues. Germline V gene data show CDR1 as MNHNS and CDR2 as SASEGT. V was trimmed by 3 bases and J by 0 bases, leaving 12 bases between them. CDR3 region: CASSDDGLFSNQPQHF. The CDR3 DNA follows: TGTGCCAGCAGTGATGACGGACTTTTTAGCAATCAGCCCCAGCATTTT.

This chain links TRBV15 with TRBJ1-5; 7 bases are shared with TRBD1. The CDR3 has 16 residues. Losses at the gene ends were 1 base for V and 4 bases for J; bases not matched to a gene: 7. CDR1 is LNHNV, CDR2 YYDKDF, per germline (reference sequence). CDR3 in amino acids: CATSRGQDRFNQPQHF. The CDR3 nucleotides are TGTGCCACCAGCAGAGGTCAGGACAGGTTTAATCAGCCCCAGCATTTT.

The genes are TRBV3-1 (or the pseudogene TRBV3-2) and TRBJ1-4; D is perhaps TRBD1 (5 bases). CDR1 is LGHDT, CDR2 YNNKEL, per germline (reference sequence). The CDR3 consists of 14 residues. V was shortened by 4 bases and J by 12 bases, with 18 bases between the two germline ends. This CDR3 reads CASSPRGTYGELFF. CDR3 sequence (DNA): TGTGCCAGCAGCCCCCGCGGGACTTATGGGGAACTGTTTTTT.

This clone was recorded a few times. The chain uses TRBV18 and TRBJ2-7; tentative D call: TRBD1 (6 bases). The length of the CDR3 is 13 residues. Germline CDR1 reads KGHSH; CDR2 reads LQKENI. The V end was cut by 3 bases, the J end by 5 bases, with 11 bases between. CDR3 in amino acids: CASSPDRNNEQYF. The CDR3 DNA reads TGTGCCAGCTCACCCGACAGGAACAACGAGCAGTACTTC.

V gene TRBV19 combines with J gene TRBJ2-7; TRBD2 matches 8 bases. The CDR3 is 16 amino acids. The ends lost 1 base at V and 0 bases at J; junction bases unmatched: 5. Germline assignment: CDR1 LNHDA and CDR2 SQIVND (reference sequence). DNA of the CDR3: TGTGCCAGTAGTATAGGATCGGGAGGGGGCTCCTACGAGCAGTACTTC. It translates to CASSIGSGGGSYEQYF.

The J gene is TRBJ1-1, the V gene TRBV6-5; 7 nucleotides align to TRBD1. This CDR3 contains 15 residues. Germline trimming cut 4 bases from V and 0 bases from J; bases unmatched to any gene: 5. The germline gives CDR1 MNHEY, CDR2 SVGAGI. The CDR3 DNA sequence: TGTGCCAGCAGTTTTCGGACAGGAGTGAACACTGAAGCTTTCTTT. Amino acid sequence: CASSFRTGVNTEAFF.

This rearrangement joins TRBV19 to TRBJ2-5; D perhaps matches TRBD2 (7 bases). Germline lookup yields CDR1 LNHDA and CDR2 SQIVND (reference sequence). There are 15 residues in the CDR3. Trimming shortened V by 7 bases and J by 3 bases, and 18 bases separated the two germline ends. In nucleotides, the CDR3 is TGTGCCAGTACATATGGGGGGCTAGCGGAAGAGACCCAGTACTTC. Its protein is CASTYGGLAEETQYF.

The chain is built from TRBV11-3 and TRBJ2-7; 8 bases fit TRBD1. This CDR3 comprises 12 residues. Germline V CDR1 and CDR2: SGHNT, YENEEA. J gave up 6 bases and V 5 bases, and 3 bases lay outside the gene matches. DNA for the CDR3: TGTGCCAGCAGCGTGGACAGGGCCGAGCAGTACTTC. Protein: CASSVDRAEQYF.